The rows below give T cell receptor beta chains drawn from one sample of a study of T-cell memory formation after mild COVID-19. TCRdb processed the 5' RACE reads anew with MiXCR; each CDR3 protein has one entry. Of about 110,000 distinct CDR3 sequences listed, approximately 13% were seen once; the top ten hold 27%. Sequencing was done on a sample of PBMCs or a T cell subset sorted from them (not recorded which). All receptors come from an adult woman who had mild COVID-19 (a few samples of this study predate the infection). Cell type and time point are not known. The CDR3 runs from the conserved cysteine through the conserved F or W. The D gene is left open where the match is weak. For some rows the clone size is stated as once, few or many, or as a class when expanded; others skip it.

clone_size	d_call	v_call	j_call	cdr3_nt	cdr3_aa
.	.	TRBV7-9	TRBJ1-5	TGTGCCAGCAGCTGGGGGGTGGGTGACAATCAGCCCCAGCATTTT	CASSWGVGDNQPQHF
.	.	TRBV27	TRBJ1-4	TGTGCCAGCAGTTTATCACCGGGACAAAAACTGTTTTTT	CASSLSPGQKLFF
few	.	TRBV9	TRBJ2-7	TGTGCCAGCAGCGACCAATTCAGGCCCTACGAGCAGTACTTC	CASSDQFRPYEQYF
.	.	TRBV7-9	TRBJ2-7	TGTGCCAGCAGCCAAGGGGATTTCTACGAGCAGTACTTC	CASSQGDFYEQYF
.	TRBD2	TRBV7-9	TRBJ2-1	TGTGCCAGCAGCAGTGGACAGCGGGGGAACAATGAGCAGTTCTTC	CASSSGQRGNNEQFF
.	TRBD2	TRBV20-1	TRBJ2-7	TGCCGAGGACTAGCGGTGTCCTACGAGCAGTACTTC	CRGLAVSYEQYF
few	TRBD2	TRBV6-2/TRBV6-3	TRBJ2-1	TGTGCCAGCAGTAGAGATAGCGGGACCTACAATGAGCAGTTCTTC	CASSRDSGTYNEQFF
.	.	TRBV5-1	TRBJ2-7	TGCGCCAGCAGCGATGAGGCGCGAGACGCTGAAGAGCAGTACTTC	CASSDEARDAEEQYF
few	TRBD2	TRBV6-1	TRBJ2-3	TGTGCCACTATGGCGGGGGGCACAGATACGCAGTATTTT	CATMAGGTDTQYF
few	.	TRBV7-2	TRBJ2-7	TGTGCCAGCAGCCCCAAGGACAGTTCCTACGAGCAGTACTTC	CASSPKDSSYEQYF
.	TRBD2	TRBV20-1	TRBJ2-3	TGCAGTGCTACGCCCAGCGGGGTAGAAGATACGCAGTATTTT	CSATPSGVEDTQYF
.	TRBD1	TRBV20-1	TRBJ1-5	TGCAGTGCTCACCTCGGGACAGGGGACGGGGAATATCAGCCCCAGCATTTT	CSAHLGTGDGEYQPQHF
.	.	TRBV4-1	TRBJ1-1	TGCGCCAGCAGCCAAGAAAGGGGCCCGGCTGAAGCTTTCTTT	CASSQERGPAEAFF
.	.	TRBV12-5	TRBJ2-3	TGTGCTAGTGGTGAAACACCGAGCACAGATACGCAGTATTTT	CASGETPSTDTQYF
.	TRBD2	TRBV12-3/TRBV12-4	TRBJ2-1	TGTGCCAGCAGTTTCACTCTAGCGGTATACAATGAGCAGTTCTTC	CASSFTLAVYNEQFF
few	.	TRBV12-3/TRBV12-4	TRBJ1-1	TGTGCCAGCAGTTTATCGGGGGAAGCTTTCTTT	CASSLSGEAFF
.	.	TRBV7-6	TRBJ2-3	TGTGCCAGCAGCTTGGACGGAGTTGCCACAGATACGCAGTATTTT	CASSLDGVATDTQYF
few	TRBD2	TRBV7-9	TRBJ2-3	TGTGCCAGCAGCCCTCCTAGCGGGAGTTCCACAGATACGCAGTATTTT	CASSPPSGSSTDTQYF
.	.	TRBV24-1	TRBJ2-1	TGTGCCACCAGTGATTCCGGGACCGGTGAGCAGTTCTTC	CATSDSGTGEQFF
few	.	TRBV6-1	TRBJ1-5	TGTGCCAGCAGTGCAGGAGGTATACTTCAGCCCCAGCATTTT	CASSAGGILQPQHF
.	.	TRBV20-1	TRBJ1-5	TGCAGTGCTAGAGCTATGGGCAATCAGCCCCAGCATTTT	CSARAMGNQPQHF
.	TRBD2	TRBV7-7	TRBJ2-7	TGTGCTAGCAGCTCGGGACTAGCGGGAAGGTACGAGCAGTACTTC	CASSSGLAGRYEQYF
.	.	TRBV27	TRBJ2-7	TGTGCCAGCAGTCGGGGGCACTCCTACGAGCAGTACTTC	CASSRGHSYEQYF
few	TRBD1	TRBV5-4	TRBJ2-7	TGTGCCAGCAGCGCCGGACAGGAGAACTCCTACGAGCAGTACTTC	CASSAGQENSYEQYF
few	TRBD2	TRBV5-1	TRBJ2-7	TGCGCCAGCAGCTTACTAGCGGGGGGGTACTACGAGCAGTACTTC	CASSLLAGGYYEQYF
.	.	TRBV12-3/TRBV12-4	TRBJ2-7	TGTGCCAGCAGTTTAGCTCTGACCGCTGGGGGCTACGAGCAGTACTTC	CASSLALTAGGYEQYF
many	.	TRBV7-6	TRBJ2-5	TGTGCCAGCAGTTCTCAAGAGACCCAGTACTTC	CASSSQETQYF